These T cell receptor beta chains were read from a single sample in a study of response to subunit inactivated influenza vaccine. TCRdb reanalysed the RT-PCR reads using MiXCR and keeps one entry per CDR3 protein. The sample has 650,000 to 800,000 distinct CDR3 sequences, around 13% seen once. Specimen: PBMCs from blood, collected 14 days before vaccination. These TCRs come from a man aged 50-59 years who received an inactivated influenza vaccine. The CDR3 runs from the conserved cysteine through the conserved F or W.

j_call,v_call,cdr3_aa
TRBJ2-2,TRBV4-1,CASSPHYRDGELFF
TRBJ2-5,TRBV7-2,CASSQRQGRETQYF
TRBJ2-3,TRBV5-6,CASSLRTSGSSFTDTQYF
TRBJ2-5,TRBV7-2,CASSLQRGGQETQYF
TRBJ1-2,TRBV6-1,CASSEFQDRAGGYTF
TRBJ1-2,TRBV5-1,CASSSGQTGGSGYTF
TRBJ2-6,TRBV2,CASGLGPGANVLTF
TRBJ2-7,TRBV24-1,CATSDSSVGGSSYEQYF
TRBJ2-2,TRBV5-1,CASSTRTGAESGELIF
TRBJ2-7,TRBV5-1,CASSLAGDTTYEQYF
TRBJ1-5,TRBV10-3,CAISDRANTGQGRQPQHF
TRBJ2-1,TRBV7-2,CASSPVRMGNEQFF
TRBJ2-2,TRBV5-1,CASSQGLGDGELFF
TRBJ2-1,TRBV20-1,CSAYRGTGSRINEQFF